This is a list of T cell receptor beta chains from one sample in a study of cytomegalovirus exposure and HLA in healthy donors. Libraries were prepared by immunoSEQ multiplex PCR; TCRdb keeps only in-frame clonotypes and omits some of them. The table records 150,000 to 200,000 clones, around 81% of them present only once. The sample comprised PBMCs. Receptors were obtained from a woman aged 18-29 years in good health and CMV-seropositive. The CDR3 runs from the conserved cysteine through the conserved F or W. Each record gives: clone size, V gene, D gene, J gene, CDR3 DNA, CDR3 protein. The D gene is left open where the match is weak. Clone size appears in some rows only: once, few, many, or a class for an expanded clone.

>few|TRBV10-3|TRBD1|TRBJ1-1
TGTGCCATCAGCCCCGGGACAGGGGTTACTGAAGCTTTCTTT
CAISPGTGVTEAFF
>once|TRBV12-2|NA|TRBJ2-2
TGTGCAAGTCGCTTAGAATCCCCTAGCGGGTCCCCCCCCGGGGAGCTGTTTTTT
CASRLESPSGSPPGELFF
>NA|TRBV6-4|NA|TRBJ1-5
TGTGCCAGCAGCAACCGGGAGGGCGATCAGCCCCAGCATTTT
CASSNREGDQPQHF
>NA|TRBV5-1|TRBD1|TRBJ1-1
TGCGCCAGCAGCGTTTCTCCGACAGGGGGAACTGAAGCTTTCTTT
CASSVSPTGGTEAFF
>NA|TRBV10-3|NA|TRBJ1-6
TGTGCCATCAGACCCTTCGGGGAGGGTAATTCACCCCTCCACTTT
CAIRPFGEGNSPLHF
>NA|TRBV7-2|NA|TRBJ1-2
TGTGCCAGTCGCCAGGGGCCTGGCTACACCTTC
CASRQGPGYTF
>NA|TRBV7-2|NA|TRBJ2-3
TGTGCCAGCAGCCGACAACGGCAAAGCACAGATACGCAGTATTTT
CASSRQRQSTDTQYF
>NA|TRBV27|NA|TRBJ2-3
TGTGCCAGCAGTTTAATGTTTCCGGATACGCAGTATTTT
CASSLMFPDTQYF
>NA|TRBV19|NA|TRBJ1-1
TGTGCCAGTAGGAAGGGACACCTCAACACTGAAGCTTTCTTT
CASRKGHLNTEAFF
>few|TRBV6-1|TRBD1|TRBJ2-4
TGTGCCAGCAGTGAAGCCCACACAGGGGAAGCCAAAAACATTCAGTACTTC
CASSEAHTGEAKNIQYF
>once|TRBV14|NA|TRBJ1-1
TGTGCCAGCAGCTCTGAGGTTGCTGAAGCTTTCTTT
CASSSEVAEAFF
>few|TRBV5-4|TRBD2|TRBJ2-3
TGTGCCAGCAGCCCTCAACCGATTAGCGGGGGGGCCCCAGATACGCAGTATTTT
CASSPQPISGGAPDTQYF
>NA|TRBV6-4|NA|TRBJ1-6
TGTGCCAGCAGTGACTCGTCAGGGCCAAATTCACCCCTCCACTTT
CASSDSSGPNSPLHF
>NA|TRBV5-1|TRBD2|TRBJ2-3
TGCGCCAGCGCAGCGGGGGTTAGCACAGATACGCAGTATTTT
CASAAGVSTDTQYF
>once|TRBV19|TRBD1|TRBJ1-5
TGTGCCAGTAGTCCGGGACAGGGGGGTCAGCCCCAGCATTTT
CASSPGQGGQPQHF
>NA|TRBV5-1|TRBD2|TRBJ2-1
TGCGCCAGCAGCTTGGCCCAGTCCGGGGGGGGCAATGAGCAGTTCTTC
CASSLAQSGGGNEQFF
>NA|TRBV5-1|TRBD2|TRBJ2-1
TGCGCCAGCAGCCGCGGGGGGGCTGAAGGGAATGAGCAGTTCTTC
CASSRGGAEGNEQFF
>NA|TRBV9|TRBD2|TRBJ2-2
TGTGCCAGCAGCGTAGGAAGCGGGGGGGCAATTGTTGGCGGGGAGCTGTTTTTT
CASSVGSGGAIVGGELFF
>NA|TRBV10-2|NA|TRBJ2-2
TGCGCCAGCAGTGAGTCGGGGGGGGCTGCGACCGGGGAGCTGTTTTTT
CASSESGGAATGELFF
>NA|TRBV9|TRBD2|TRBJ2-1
TGTGCCAGCAGCGTAAGACTAGCGGGGGCATGGGAGGAGCAGTTCTTC
CASSVRLAGAWEEQFF
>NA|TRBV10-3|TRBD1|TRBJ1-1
TGTGCCATCAGTGAGCGGACAGGGGAGACTGAAGCTTTCTTT
CAISERTGETEAFF
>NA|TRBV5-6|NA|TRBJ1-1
TGTGCCAGCAGCTTTATAGGGGTAGGAACTGAAGCTTTCTTT
CASSFIGVGTEAFF
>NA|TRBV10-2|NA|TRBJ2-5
TGCGCCACCTCACAGGGTTCGGAGACCCAGTACTTC
CATSQGSETQYF
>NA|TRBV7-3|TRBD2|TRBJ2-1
TGTGCCAGCAGTGTCGGGGGGTTAAACAATGAGCAGTTCTTC
CASSVGGLNNEQFF
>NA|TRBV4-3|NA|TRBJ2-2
TGCGCCAGCAGCCATCCAGGGGACGGGGAGCTGTTTTTT
CASSHPGDGELFF
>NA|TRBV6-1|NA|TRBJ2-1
TGTGCCAGCAGCCGGTTGAGTAGTGAGCAGTTCTTC
CASSRLSSEQFF
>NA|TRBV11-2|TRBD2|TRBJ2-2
TGTGCCAGCAGCTTTAGCGGGGGGCCGACCGGGGAGCTGTTTTTT
CASSFSGGPTGELFF
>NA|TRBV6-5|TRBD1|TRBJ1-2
TGTGCCAGCAGTGACCAGGGGGCGGGGGATGGCTACACCTTC
CASSDQGAGDGYTF
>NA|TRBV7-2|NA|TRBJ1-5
TGTGCCAGCAGCTTAGGTTACATGTATAGCAATCAGCCCCAGCATTTT
CASSLGYMYSNQPQHF
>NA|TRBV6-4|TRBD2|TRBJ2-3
TGTGCCAGCAGTGTGACTAGCGTTGGCACAGATACGCAGTATTTT
CASSVTSVGTDTQYF
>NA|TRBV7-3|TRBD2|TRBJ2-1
TGTGCCAGCAGCCCCCCGGGACTAGCGGGGGGGAATGAGCAGTTCTTC
CASSPPGLAGGNEQFF
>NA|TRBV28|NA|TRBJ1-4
TGTGCCAGCAAATCCGGAGCGGCCTCTAGCGAAAAACTGTTTTTT
CASKSGAASSEKLFF
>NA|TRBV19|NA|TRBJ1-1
TGTGCCAGTAGTATCAGGGCGGGGGTGGTCACTGAAGCTTTCTTT
CASSIRAGVVTEAFF
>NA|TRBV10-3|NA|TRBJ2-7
TGTGCCATCAGGCCAGGCCCGACCTACGAGCAGTACTTC
CAIRPGPTYEQYF
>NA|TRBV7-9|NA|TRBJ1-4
TGTGCCAGCAGGCTCAGGGAAGAAAAACTGTTTTTT
CASRLREEKLFF
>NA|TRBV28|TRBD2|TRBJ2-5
TGTGCCAGCAGTTCCTCCCAGGGACTAGCCGACGGGGAGACCCAGTACTTC
CASSSSQGLADGETQYF
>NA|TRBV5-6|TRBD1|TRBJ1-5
TGTGCCAGCAGCTTGTTCGGGGGGGACAGGGGCAATCAGCCCCAGCATTTT
CASSLFGGDRGNQPQHF
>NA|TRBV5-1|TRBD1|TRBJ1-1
TGCGCCAGCAGCACCCGACAGGGGGAGAACACTGAAGCTTTCTTT
CASSTRQGENTEAFF
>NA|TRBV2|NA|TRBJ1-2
TGTGCCTCCAGCCACGCAGGGGATATTGGCTATGGCTACACCTTC
CASSHAGDIGYGYTF
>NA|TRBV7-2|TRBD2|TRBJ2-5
TGTGCCAGCAGCTTACTAGCGGCTCAAGAGACCCAGTACTTC
CASSLLAAQETQYF
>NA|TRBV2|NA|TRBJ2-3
TGTGCCAGCAGTGAAATCTGGGACACGGGATGGGATACGCAGTATTTT
CASSEIWDTGWDTQYF
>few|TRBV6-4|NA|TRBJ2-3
TGTGCCAGCAGTGACAGGGGAAGCACAGATACGCAGTATTTT
CASSDRGSTDTQYF
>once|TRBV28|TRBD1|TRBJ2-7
TGTGCCAGCAGTCGATTGGGCTCGGGACAGGGCTACGAGCAGTACTTC
CASSRLGSGQGYEQYF
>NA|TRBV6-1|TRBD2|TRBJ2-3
TGTGCCAGCAACGGACTAGCGGGGGGGTACCAGTATTTT
CASNGLAGGYQYF
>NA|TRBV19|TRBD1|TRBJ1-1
TGTGCCAGTAGTCTACAGGGGGTTGGAACTGAAGCTTTCTTT
CASSLQGVGTEAFF
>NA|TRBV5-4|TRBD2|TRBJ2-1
TGTGCCAGCAGCCCCTGGACTAGCGGTTTGGTGGAGCAGTTCTTC
CASSPWTSGLVEQFF
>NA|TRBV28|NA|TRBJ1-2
TGTGCCAGCAGTTTAATCGGTTCTCGCTATGGCTACACCTTC
CASSLIGSRYGYTF
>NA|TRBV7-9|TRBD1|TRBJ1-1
TGTGCCAGCAGCCTTGACAGGGGGAACACTGAAGCTTTCTTT
CASSLDRGNTEAFF
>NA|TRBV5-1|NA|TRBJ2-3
TGCGCCAGCAGCCTGACTGGAACTAGCACAGATACGCAGTATTTT
CASSLTGTSTDTQYF
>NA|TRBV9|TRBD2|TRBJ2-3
TGTGCCAGCAGCGCTAGCGGGGTCAGCACAGATACGCAGTATTTT
CASSASGVSTDTQYF
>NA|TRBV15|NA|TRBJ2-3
TGTGCCACCAGCGCCGGCTTGCGGCTTAGCACAGATACGCAGTATTTT
CATSAGLRLSTDTQYF
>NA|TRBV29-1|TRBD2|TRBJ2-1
TGCAGCGTTGTTTCTACAGCGGGGGGCACCTATTACAATGAGCAGTTCTTC
CSVVSTAGGTYYNEQFF
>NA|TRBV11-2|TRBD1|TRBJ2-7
TGTGCCAGCAGCTTACTCGCGTCGTGGACAGGGCCCTACGAGCAGTACTTC
CASSLLASWTGPYEQYF
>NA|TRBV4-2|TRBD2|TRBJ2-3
TGTGCCAGCAGCCAACGGCGGGGGGGCGGGACAGATACGCAGTATTTT
CASSQRRGGGTDTQYF
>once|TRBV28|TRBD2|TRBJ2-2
TGTGCCAGCAGTTTTAGCGGGGGAGGAAACACCGGGGAGCTGTTTTTT
CASSFSGGGNTGELFF
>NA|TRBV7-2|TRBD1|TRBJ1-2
TGTGCCAGCAGCTTAGGACCAGGGGGCTATTTCCCGTATGGCTACACCTTC
CASSLGPGGYFPYGYTF
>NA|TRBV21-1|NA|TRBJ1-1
TGTGCCAGCACCAATGGGGGGTGGGGGACTGAAGCTTTCTTT
CASTNGGWGTEAFF
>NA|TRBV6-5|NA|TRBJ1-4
TGTGCCAGCAGGGCAGGGGCAACTAATGAAAAACTGTTTTTT
CASRAGATNEKLFF
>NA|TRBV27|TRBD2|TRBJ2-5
TGTGCCAGCAGTTTCCCTGGACTAGCGGTCCAAGAGACCCAGTACTTC
CASSFPGLAVQETQYF